This TCR beta chain appears in the sequencing data of a study of identical twins. TCRdb re-analysed the 5' RACE reads in MiXCR, keeping a single row per CDR3 protein. Of about 190,000 distinct CDR3 sequences in the sample, around a sixth are singletons; the top ten hold roughly two fifths. The CDR3 runs to 15 residues. The same sample was also studied in work on T cells expressing NK-cell markers.

The sequence came from a woman aged 18-29 years in good health. The chain is built from TRBV21-1 and TRBJ1-2. TRBV21-1 is a known pseudogene. The specimen was CD8+ T cells sorted from blood. The CDR3: CASSNGSEDTYGYTF. DNA for the CDR3: TGTGCCAGCAGCAACGGAAGCGAAGACACTTATGGCTACACCTTC.